Shown below are 26 T cell receptor beta chains from a single sample sequenced in a study of early T cells in non-severe SARS-CoV-2 infection. TCRdb recomputed calls from the 5' RACE reads with MiXCR, one row per CDR3 protein. The profile shows almost 45,000 distinct CDR3 sequences, around 6% of them singletons. The sample taken for sequencing was whole blood. Every receptor here comes from an adult who was a healthcare worker with PCR-confirmed SARS-CoV-2 infection or an uninfected control (not recorded which).

In its sample, this clonotype was seen a few times. The rearrangement joins TRBV6-2 or TRBV6-3 to TRBJ2-2, with 8 bases aligning to TRBD2. CDR3 length: 15 residues. Germline CDR1 reads MNHEY; CDR2 reads SVGEGT. Losses at the gene ends were 1 base for V and 5 bases for J; bases not matched to a gene: 3. In DNA form, the CDR3 reads TGTGCCAGCAGTTACTGGGCTAGCGGGACCGGGGAGCTGTTTTTT. Translating gives CASSYWASGTGELFF.

This clonotype has at least ten counts. V gene TRBV29-1 combines with J gene TRBJ2-1; 7 bases are shared with TRBD2. Germline V gene sequence: CDR1 SQVTM, CDR2 ANQGSEA. The CDR3 covers 13 residues. V was clipped by 4 bases and J by 4 bases; unmatched bases: 4. Here the CDR3 reads CSVVTSEYNEQFF. DNA of the CDR3: TGCAGCGTTGTTACTAGCGAGTACAATGAGCAGTTCTTC.

This clonotype has at least ten counts. The chain is built from TRBV11-3 and TRBJ2-2; D might be TRBD1 (5 bases). Germline CDR1 is SGHNT and CDR2 is YENEEA. The germline V and J ends were trimmed by 3 bases and 3 bases, with 8 bases remaining between them. CDR3 length: 14 amino acids. The CDR3: CASSFQGDTGELFF. For the CDR3, the DNA is TGTGCCAGCAGCTTTCAGGGCGACACCGGGGAGCTGTTTTTT.

In its sample, this clonotype was seen many times. This chain uses TRBV6-1 with TRBJ2-1; D is unresolved. The CDR3 has 14 amino acids. Germline values: CDR1 MNHNS, CDR2 SASEGT. V was clipped by 3 bases and J by 2 bases, with 8 bases between them. The CDR3 DNA follows: TGTGCCAGCAGTGAGCTTTATGCCTACAATGAGCAGTTCTTC. Protein product: CASSELYAYNEQFF.

This clonotype has at least ten counts. The chain links TRBV30 to TRBJ1-2, with D perhaps matching TRBD1 (5 bases). V was cut by 1 base and J by 4 bases, with 7 bases left in between. CDR1 and CDR2 (germline): GTSNPN, SVGIG (reference sequence). This CDR3 has 12 residues. CDR3 residues: CAWSGTGYGYTF. CDR3 nucleotides: TGTGCCTGGAGTGGAACAGGCTATGGCTACACCTTC.

This clonotype was observed at least ten times. V and J are TRBV10-3 and TRBJ2-1, with D possibly matching TRBD2 (5 bases). Between the trimmed V and J ends, which lost 8 bases and 6 bases, there was a span of 20 bases. The CDR3 has 15 amino acids. Looked up from germline, CDR1 is ENHRY and CDR2 is SYGVKD. The CDR3 DNA reads as TGTGCCATCTCGAGGGTGGCAACCGGAAGCAATGAGCAGTTCTTC. Encoded protein: CAISRVATGSNEQFF.

There are many counts of this clonotype. This sequence joins TRBV6-5 and TRBJ2-3; D ambiguous. CDR1 and CDR2 from the germline V gene are MNHEY and SVGAGI. Trimming removed 4 bases from V and 2 bases from J, with 7 bases in between. The length of the CDR3 is 13 residues. In DNA form, the CDR3 reads TGTGCCAGCAGTTCCCTACCCACAGATACGCAGTATTTT. It encodes CASSSLPTDTQYF.

This clonotype turned up a few times. The gene calls are TRBV12-5 and TRBJ1-3; D remains unclear. V was trimmed by 2 bases and J by 0 bases, leaving 5 bases between them. The CDR3 covers 14 residues. Per the germline V gene, CDR1 is LGHNT and CDR2 is FRNRAP. The CDR3 spells CASGLTSSGNTIYF. The CDR3 region has the DNA TGTGCTAGTGGTTTGACCTCCTCTGGAAACACCATATATTTT.

This chain joins TRBV2 and TRBJ1-6; 9 bases are a match to TRBD1. CDR1 SNHLY and CDR2 FYNNEI come from the germline V gene. The CDR3 has 15 amino acids. J gave up 3 bases and V 6 bases, and 3 bases lay outside the gene matches. The chain's CDR3 is CASSLGQGYNSPLHF. The CDR3 region has the DNA TGTGCCAGCAGCCTGGGACAGGGCTATAATTCACCCCTCCACTTT.

Ten or more counts support this clonotype. The V call is TRBV6-1, the J call TRBJ1-6; D remains unclear. Germline CDR1 MNHNS, CDR2 SASEGT. Deletions cut 1 base from V and 19 bases from J, with 11 bases between. This CDR3 spans 11 amino acids. This CDR3 is CASSEGGDLHF. The CDR3 coding sequence is TGTGCCAGCAGTGAAGGGGGAGACCTTCACTTT.

This clonotype appeared many times. The chain joins TRBV7-3 to TRBJ2-5, with D unclear. The CDR3 extends over 13 amino acids. V was cut by 3 bases and J by 1 base, with 6 bases left in between. Germline V gives CDR1 SGHTA, CDR2 FQGTGA. CDR3: CASSFGSQETQYF. CDR3 nucleotide sequence: TGTGCCAGCAGCTTTGGATCCCAAGAGACCCAGTACTTC.

This clonotype was seen repeatedly, ten times or more. V and J are TRBV7-2 and TRBJ2-7; the match to TRBD2 covers 9 bases. With V trimmed by 4 bases and J by 2 bases, 3 bases remained unmatched. The CDR3 extends over 14 amino acids. Germline V gene lookup returns CDR1 SGHTA and CDR2 FQGNSA. The CDR3 nucleotides are TGTGCCAGCAGCTCGAGCGGGGGGCCCTACGAGCAGTACTTC. Translating gives CASSSSGGPYEQYF.

In this sample, this clonotype turned up many times. The CDR3: CASSLQTTGNTIYF. In DNA, the CDR3 is TGTGCCAGCAGCCTTCAGACAACTGGAAACACCATATATTTT. The chain uses TRBV13 and TRBJ1-3; no clear D. Germline V gene lookup returns CDR1 PRHDT and CDR2 FYEKMQ (reference sequence). The CDR3 runs 14 residues. Trimming removed 5 bases from V and 2 bases from J, with 10 bases in between.

The table lists this clonotype with a few counts. The chain joins TRBV7-6 to TRBJ2-3; 8 bases are a match to TRBD2. CDR1 and CDR2 (germline): SGHVS, FNYEAQ. V lost 1 base to trimming and J lost 3 bases; unmatched junction nucleotides: 6. This CDR3 is built from 16 residues. The CDR3 DNA is TGTGCCAGCAGCTTAGATTGGGCGGGGGGAACAGATACGCAGTATTTT. Its protein is CASSLDWAGGTDTQYF.

This clonotype was observed once. This sequence may be a read error, since a much larger clone differs from it by one base. The chain uses TRBV5-1 and TRBJ2-1; TRBD2 agrees at 10 bases. The CDR3 covers 19 residues. The germline CDR1 and CDR2 sequences are SGHRS and YFSETQ. This CDR3 reads CASSLGSGGSQTSYNKQFF. The CDR3, as DNA: TGCGCCAGCAGCTTAGGTAGCGGGGGGTCCCAGACCTCCTACAATAAGCAGTTCTTC.

The chain recombines TRBV12-3 or TRBV12-4 with TRBJ2-7; TRBD1 matches 8 bases. Trimming cost V 5 bases and J 2 bases; bases outside gene matches: 5. This CDR3 has 14 residues. CDR3 region: CASSLRQGPYEQYF. The CDR3 DNA reads TGTGCCAGCAGTCTTCGACAGGGGCCCTACGAGCAGTACTTC.

This clonotype was found a few times. The V gene is TRBV14, the J gene TRBJ2-3, with D possibly matching TRBD2 (5 bases). Germline V gene lookup returns CDR1 SGHDN and CDR2 FVKESK. Deletions cut 1 base from V and 7 bases from J, with 21 bases between. There are 17 residues in the CDR3. The chain's CDR3 is CASSQAEGLTFRNTQYF. DNA of the CDR3: TGTGCCAGCAGCCAAGCAGAAGGACTGACCTTCCGTAATACGCAGTATTTT.

This clonotype was recorded many times. The chain employs TRBV18 and TRBJ2-7; D is unclear. V dropped 3 bases and J dropped 0 bases, with 6 bases sitting between them. The CDR3 consists of 13 residues. CDR1 is KGHSH, CDR2 LQKENI, per germline. The CDR3 DNA reads TGTGCCAGCTCACCTAAGTCCTCCTACGAGCAGTACTTC. The encoded protein is CASSPKSSYEQYF.

This clonotype was seen more than once but under ten times. The rearrangement uses TRBV6-5 and TRBJ2-3, with 10 bases identical to TRBD1. There are 15 residues in the CDR3. Losses at the gene ends were 4 bases for V and 4 bases for J; bases not matched to a gene: 5. Per germline, CDR1 MNHEY and CDR2 SVGAGI. CDR3 nucleotides: TGTGCCAGCAGTTCGCTTGGACAGGGGGCAGATACGCAGTATTTT. It translates to CASSSLGQGADTQYF.

There are many counts of this clonotype. The V and J genes are TRBV28 and TRBJ1-2; 7 bases are shared with TRBD1. The CDR3 has 15 residues. Germline CDR1 is MDHEN and CDR2 is SYDVKM. The V and J ends lost 7 bases and 6 bases, in that order; junction bases with no gene match: 14. CDR3 DNA sequence: TGTGCCAGCACCCCCCCCCGCGAGACAGGGAATGGCTACACCTTC. Its protein product is CASTPPRETGNGYTF.

This clonotype was detected ten times or more. This chain uses TRBV7-9 with TRBJ2-3; D is unclear. The V and J ends lost 1 base and 0 bases respectively, with 11 bases between them. The germline CDR1 and CDR2 sequences are SEHNR and FQNEAQ (reference sequence). The CDR3 spans 16 residues. The CDR3 DNA reads TGTGCCAGCAGCTTAGTCAGGAGCCTTAGCACAGATACGCAGTATTTT. Its protein product is CASSLVRSLSTDTQYF.

This clonotype has more than one count but fewer than ten. This chain uses TRBV10-1 with TRBJ2-7, with TRBD1 as a possible D gene (5 bases). CDR3 length equals 13 residues. Trimming took off 3 bases at V and 7 bases at J, with 13 bases between the two ends. CDR1 is WNHNN, CDR2 SYGVQD, per germline (reference sequence). CDR3 amino acids: CASSEQEFGEQYF. In nucleotides, the CDR3 is TGCGCCAGCAGTGAACAGGAATTCGGGGAGCAGTACTTC.

This clonotype showed up just a few times. The rearrangement joins TRBV28 to TRBJ2-7; D not resolved. The CDR3 contains 15 residues. Trimming cost V 7 bases and J 0 bases, with 16 bases left between them. Germline CDR1 is MDHEN and CDR2 is SYDVKM. Here the CDR3 DNA reads TGTGCCAGCACTCGTGGACCTCTCCCCTCCTACGAGCAGTACTTC. Its translation: CASTRGPLPSYEQYF.

This clonotype was recorded at least ten times. V gene TRBV28 combines with J gene TRBJ1-2; 7 bases are shared with TRBD1. The V gene's germline CDR1 is MDHEN and CDR2 SYDVKM. Trimming at V came to 6 bases and at J to 1 base, leaving 20 bases not matched to a gene. The CDR3 has 19 amino acids. CDR3 nucleotides: TGTGCCAGCAGACCCGCCCCCGGGACAGTTCGGAGTCATAACTATGGCTACACCTTC. Translating it yields CASRPAPGTVRSHNYGYTF.

This rearrangement joins TRBV30 to TRBJ1-1, with D unclear. The CDR3 length is 13 residues. The V gene's germline CDR1 is GTSNPN and CDR2 SVGIG (reference sequence). With 0 bases removed from V and 7 bases from J, the gap between germline ends came to 12 bases. The CDR3 region has the DNA TGTGCCTGGAGTGTAATGCAGGCTTATGAAGCTTTCTTT. Translating it yields CAWSVMQAYEAFF.

This clonotype showed up many times. The V and J genes are TRBV11-2 and TRBJ2-5; no definite D call. The CDR3 sequence is 15 residues long. V lost 5 bases and J lost 0, with 13 bases in between. The germline V gene encodes CDR1 SGHAT and CDR2 FQNNGV. The CDR3 DNA follows: TGTGCCAGCAGCCCAAACGGGCAGTACCAAGAGACCCAGTACTTC. Translating gives CASSPNGQYQETQYF.